Listed here is a single TCR beta chain. Its matching antigen is unknown. From the reads, TCRdb called clonotypes with MiXCR, one entry per CDR3 protein. There are 700,000 to 950,000 distinct CDR3 sequences in the sample; approximately 29% occur only once, and around 11% lies in the top ten. CDR1 and CDR2 from the germline V gene are MNHEY and SVGEGT. V lost 6 bases and J 4 bases, leaving 11 bases between the germline ends. The CDR3 extends over 13 amino acids. This sample was taken from a study of T cell repertoires in cytomegalovirus infection. Study-level points and caveats: Clonotypes of TCR beta that were HLA-C-restricted and CMV-specific dominated the ex vivo response.

The sequence was collected from a human donor in good health (CMV status not recorded). Some clones in this sample may be carry-over from other donors' samples. The chain links TRBV6-2 or TRBV6-3 to TRBJ2-3; D is uncertain. Sequenced material: cultured CD8+ T cells from PBMCs, taken from culture after CMV antigen stimulation. The CDR3 region has the DNA TGTGCCAGCAGCCCCCTTACGGCAGATACGCAGTATTTT. Translated, it gives CASSPLTADTQYF.